The 29 T cell receptor beta chains below were found in one sample sequenced in a study of T cells in Graves' hyperthyroidism and ophthalmopathy. Researchers took RNA transcripts and amplified the TCR beta CDR3 regions from them. Carried out on the TCR CDR3, a first-round RT-PCR used the HTBI primer set. Using its own MiXCR run on the multiplex PCR reads, TCRdb lists one record per CDR3 protein. The sample carries approximately 710,000 distinct CDR3 sequences, 17% recorded once. Sequencing was done on a sample of blood. These receptors were obtained from a man aged 45-65 years with Graves' hyperthyroidism.

This clonotype occurred many times. The chain uses TRBV7-2 and TRBJ2-7, with TRBD2 matching 9 bases. The length of the CDR3 is 17 residues. The germline gives CDR1 SGHTA, CDR2 FQGNSA. The junction had 7 bases not matched to a gene; V was cut back by 0 bases and J by 1 base. The DNA for the CDR3 is TGTGCCAGCAGCTTAGCGGAAGGGCTAGCGGGGTCCTACGAGCAGTACTTC. Encoded protein: CASSLAEGLAGSYEQYF.

This clonotype has ten or more counts. As DNA, the CDR3 is TGTGCCAGCCAGGGGGCGAGAAACACAGATACGCAGTATTTT. Amino acid sequence: CASQGARNTDTQYF. The gene calls are TRBV7-3 and TRBJ2-3, with 8 bases matching TRBD1. Trimming cost V 8 bases and J 2 bases; bases outside gene matches: 6. Germline V CDR1 and CDR2: SGHTA, FQGTGA. CDR3 length: 14 residues. The full variable domain, in which reference TRBV7-3 and TRBJ2-3 provide the parts outside the CDR3, is GAGVSQTPSNKVTEKGKYVELRCDPISGHTALYWYRQSLGQGPEFLIYFQGTGAADDSGLPNDRFFAVRPEGSVSTLKIQRTERGDSAVYLCASQGARNTDTQYFGPGTRLTVL.

There are many counts of this clonotype. This chain joins TRBV11-1 and TRBJ2-1, with a weak D call TRBD2 (6 bases). Trimming removed 2 bases from V and 0 bases from J, with 14 bases in between. The germline V gene encodes CDR1 SGHAT and CDR2 FQDESV (reference sequence). This CDR3 contains 17 residues. Here the CDR3 reads CASSLPWPSDSYNEQFF. In nucleotides, the CDR3 is TGTGCCAGCAGCTTACCCTGGCCTAGCGACTCCTACAATGAGCAGTTCTTC.

This clonotype was found many times. The chain joins TRBV2 to TRBJ1-1; D unclear. V was pared by 9 bases and J by 1 base, with 12 bases between. CDR1 and CDR2 from the germline V gene are SNHLY and FYNNEI. The CDR3 length is 13 residues. The CDR3 spells CASLRAGNTEAFF. DNA for the CDR3: TGTGCCAGTCTCAGAGCCGGGAACACTGAAGCTTTCTTT.

This clonotype was counted at least ten times. At one boundary the junction diverges from the germline segment, which might be a read error. The genes are TRBV20-1 and TRBJ2-5, with 7 bases that match TRBD2. The CDR3 consists of 17 residues. In germline, CDR1 is DFQATT, CDR2 SNEGSKA (reference sequence). In DNA form, the CDR3 reads TGCAGTGCTGGAGAGGTAGCAACTAGCGCGTACCAAGAGACCCAGTACTTC. This gives the protein CSAGEVATSAYQETQYF.

This clonotype was picked up a small number of times. The chain joins TRBV6-1 to TRBJ1-1; D is possibly TRBD1 (6 bases). V was clipped by 6 bases and J by 8 bases, with 19 bases between them. The CDR3 extends over 14 amino acids. Germline-derived CDR1 and CDR2 are MNHNS and SASEGT. The CDR3 sequence: CASSHGGQGLEAFF. The DNA for the CDR3 is TGTGCCAGCAGCCACGGCGGGCAGGGGCTAGAAGCTTTCTTT.

This clonotype was seen repeatedly, ten times or more. The chain joins TRBV28 to TRBJ2-3; 7 nucleotides align to TRBD2. Germline V gives CDR1 MDHEN, CDR2 SYDVKM. The CDR3 totals 17 residues. The V gene end was trimmed by 2 bases and the J gene end by 0 bases; junction bases not matched to a gene: 8. The CDR3 sequence: CASSLGLADTSTDTQYF. The DNA for the CDR3 is TGTGCCAGCAGTTTAGGGCTAGCGGATACTAGCACAGATACGCAGTATTTT.

This clonotype came up a few times. The chain combines TRBV13 with TRBJ2-7, with 8 bases fitting TRBD1. V shed 5 bases, J shed 0 bases, and the junction held 6 bases outside the gene matches. CDR1 and CDR2 from the germline V gene are PRHDT and FYEKMQ (reference sequence). The CDR3 totals 15 residues. The CDR3: CASSATGDSSYEQYF. The CDR3 coding sequence is TGTGCCAGCAGCGCGACAGGGGACTCCTCCTACGAGCAGTACTTC.

Many counts were recorded for this clonotype. Germline is not matched at one junction end, which may reflect a read error. The chain combines TRBV10-2 with TRBJ2-7, with no clear D. There are 11 residues in the CDR3. Germline V CDR1 and CDR2: WSHSY, SAAADI. The CDR3 DNA follows: TGTGCCAGCAGCGAGAGCTACGAGCAGTACTTC. It translates to CASSESYEQYF.

This chain connects TRBV6-1 to TRBJ1-5; 11 positions match TRBD1. V was clipped by 6 bases and J by 2 bases; unmatched bases: 6. The CDR3 length is 16 residues. Germline values: CDR1 MNHNS, CDR2 SASEGT. CDR3 residues: CASSTGQGVGNQPQHF. The CDR3 nucleotides read TGTGCCAGCAGCACGGGACAGGGGGTCGGCAATCAGCCCCAGCATTTT.

V gene TRBV19 combines with J gene TRBJ2-1; possibly TRBD2 for D (6 bases). The V gene's germline CDR1 is LNHDA and CDR2 SQIVND (reference sequence). Between the trimmed V and J ends, which lost 4 bases and 5 bases, there was a span of 12 bases. The CDR3 totals 14 residues. The DNA of the CDR3 is TGTGCCAGTAGTAACTACGGGAGAGACAATGAGCAGTTCTTC. This codes for CASSNYGRDNEQFF.

In its sample, this clonotype was seen a few times. A much larger clone lies a single base off, so this may be a read error. Given the absence of the conserved phenylalanine or tryptophan at the CDR3 end, a read error is likely. The chain is built from TRBV20-1 and TRBJ1-5; weak D call: TRBD1 (5 bases). The CDR3 spans 14 residues. Trimming stripped 0 bases from V and 4 bases from J, with 10 bases between. The germline CDR1 and CDR2 sequences are DFQATT and SNEGSKA (reference sequence). The CDR3 nucleotides read TGCAGTGCTAGAGAGGGGCGGATAAATCAGCCCCAGCATCTT. Protein: CSAREGRINQPQHL.

This chain uses TRBV4-3 with TRBJ2-7, with 7 bases lining up with TRBD1. V dropped 1 base and J dropped 4; count of bases not matched to a gene: 7. Germline V lookup: CDR1 LGHNA, CDR2 YSLEER. The CDR3 has 15 residues. The chain's CDR3 is CASSQVEQGQYEQYF. Written as DNA, the CDR3 is TGCGCCAGCAGCCAAGTCGAACAGGGGCAATACGAGCAGTACTTC.

The chain carries TRBV3-1 and TRBJ2-3; tentatively, D is TRBD1 or TRBD2 (6 bases each). The CDR3 runs to 16 residues. The germline V gene encodes CDR1 LGHDT and CDR2 YNNKEL (reference sequence). V dropped 5 bases and J dropped 3 bases, with 18 bases sitting between them. This CDR3 reads CASSVQGRMRTDTQYF. CDR3 DNA: TGTGCCAGCAGCGTCCAGGGGAGGATGAGGACAGATACGCAGTATTTT.

The CDR3 nucleotides are TGTGCCAGCAGCGAAGGGACAGGGGCCACCTATGGCTACACCTTC. Translating gives CASSEGTGATYGYTF. This sequence joins TRBV7-3 and TRBJ1-2, with 10 bases identical to TRBD1. This CDR3 has 15 residues. Germline CDR1 reads SGHTA; CDR2 reads FQGTGA. J lost 4 bases, V lost 5 bases, and 7 bases had no gene match.

This clonotype was detected a few times. This rearrangement joins TRBV18 to TRBJ1-2, with D hard to call. The length of the CDR3 is 12 residues. CDR1 and CDR2 from the germline V gene are KGHSH and LQKENI. With 5 bases removed from V and 1 base from J, the gap between germline ends came to 5 bases. CDR3 sequence reads: CASSSDNYGYTF. The CDR3 DNA sequence: TGTGCCAGCTCATCGGATAACTATGGCTACACCTTC.

This clonotype appeared many times. The chain is built from TRBV28 and TRBJ2-3; no reliable D call. Germline assignment: CDR1 MDHEN and CDR2 SYDVKM. V lost 8 bases, J lost 2 bases, and 14 bases lay in between. This CDR3 is built from 14 residues. The DNA for the CDR3 is TGTGCCAGCTCCCCATCTTGGGACACAGATACGCAGTATTTT. Translation: CASSPSWDTDTQYF.

The table lists this clonotype with a few counts. The chain combines TRBV4-1 with TRBJ1-1; D possibly corresponds to TRBD1 (5 bases). The CDR3 is 16 residues long. V shed 2 bases and J shed 4 bases, with 17 bases lying between them. The germline CDR1 and CDR2 sequences are MGHRA and YSYEKL. The chain's CDR3 is CASSQQGPPWGTEAFF. The CDR3 DNA reads TGCGCCAGCAGCCAACAGGGCCCCCCCTGGGGCACTGAAGCTTTCTTT.

This clonotype was picked up many times. The CDR3 loop is CASSFIAGGGLGGELFF. For the CDR3, the DNA is TGTGCCAGCAGCTTCATAGCGGGAGGAGGGTTAGGCGGGGAGCTGTTTTTT. The V call is TRBV11-2, the J call TRBJ2-2, with TRBD2 identical over 10 bases. Germline CDR1 is SGHAT and CDR2 is FQNNGV. The CDR3 is 17 amino acids. The V gene end was trimmed by 3 bases and the J gene end by 7 bases; junction bases not matched to a gene: 11.

This clonotype was seen a handful of times. This sequence joins TRBV2 and TRBJ2-1, with 7 bases lining up with TRBD2. CDR1 is SNHLY, CDR2 FYNNEI, per germline. With 3 bases clipped from V and 11 bases from J, the junction kept 10 bases outside the gene matches. CDR3 length: 14 residues. DNA of the CDR3: TGTGCCAGCAGTGATGGCGAGCGGGACCCCAAGCAGTTCTTC. As protein: CASSDGERDPKQFF. Full variable domain (missing parts from reference TRBV2 and TRBJ2-1): EPEVTQTPSHQVTQMGQEVILRCVPISNHLYFYWYRQILGQKVEFLVSFYNNEISEKSEIFDDQFSVERPDGSNFTLKIRSTKLEDSAMYFCASSDGERDPKQFFGPGTRLTVL.

The rearrangement joins TRBV27 to TRBJ2-5; D not resolved. Germline assignment: CDR1 MNHEY and CDR2 SMNVEV (reference sequence). The CDR3 length is 13 residues. V lost 5 bases to trimming and J lost 1 base, with 8 bases between them. CDR3 loop: CASSTFLQETQYF. In DNA form, the CDR3 reads TGTGCCAGCAGTACGTTCCTCCAAGAGACCCAGTACTTC.

This clonotype was found many times. V and J are TRBV18 and TRBJ2-5; D perhaps matches TRBD1 (6 bases). With 6 bases removed from V and 2 bases from J, the gap between germline ends came to 16 bases. This CDR3 is built from 15 residues. The germline V gene encodes CDR1 KGHSH and CDR2 LQKENI. CDR3 sequence: CASSQTGGGQETQYF. The CDR3 DNA sequence: TGTGCCAGCTCCCAGACAGGAGGTGGACAAGAGACCCAGTACTTC.

The rearrangement uses TRBV10-1 and TRBJ2-5; 8 bases are a match to TRBD1. With V trimmed by 2 bases and J by 4 bases, 3 bases remained unmatched. Germline V CDR1 and CDR2: WNHNN, SYGVQD (reference sequence). The CDR3 runs to 14 residues. CDR3 in DNA: TGCGCCAGCAGTGAGGGACAGGGTGCAGAGACCCAGTACTTC. Its translation is CASSEGQGAETQYF.

This clonotype was counted many times. The chain is built from TRBV20-1 and TRBJ2-5; TRBD2 aligns across 10 bases. This CDR3 contains 17 residues. The junction had 11 bases not matched to a gene; V was cut back by 3 bases and J by 1 base. Germline values: CDR1 DFQATT, CDR2 SNEGSKA (reference sequence). CDR3: CSASPSGSSPVQETQYF. In DNA form, the CDR3 reads TGCAGTGCTAGTCCTAGCGGGAGCTCGCCGGTCCAAGAGACCCAGTACTTC.

This clonotype was detected ten times or more. The V gene is TRBV2, the J gene TRBJ1-2; 7 bases map to TRBD1. V gave up 6 bases and J gave up 0 bases; unmatched junction bases: 1. CDR3 length: 13 amino acids. Per the germline V gene, CDR1 is SNHLY and CDR2 is FYNNEI. The CDR3 DNA follows: TGTGCCAGCAGGGGACAGCCTAACTATGGCTACACCTTC. It codes for CASRGQPNYGYTF.

Ten or more counts support this clonotype. This chain joins TRBV11-2 and TRBJ2-7, with D maybe TRBD2 (5 bases). This CDR3 region has 15 residues. Germline CDR1 reads SGHAT; CDR2 reads FQNNGV. The ends were cut back, 0 bases at V and 3 bases at J, with 12 bases in the middle. CDR3 nucleotides: TGTGCCAGCAGCTTAGACTCCGGGATACACTACGAGCAGTACTTC. This sequence encodes CASSLDSGIHYEQYF.

The rearrangement links TRBV29-1 to TRBJ2-7, with 14 positions matching TRBD2. The CDR3 consists of 14 residues. Germline V gives CDR1 SQVTM, CDR2 ANQGSEA. V lost 4 bases and J lost 5; bases outside the gene matches: 4. The CDR3 DNA follows: TGCAGCGTTGCAGGGACTAGCGGGAGTAACGAGCAGTACTTC. It specifies CSVAGTSGSNEQYF.

The chain is built from TRBV6-2 or TRBV6-3 and TRBJ2-5, with D possibly TRBD1 on 6 matching bases. V was pared by 4 bases and J by 10 bases, with 16 bases between. Germline V gene lookup returns CDR1 MNHEY and CDR2 SVGEGT. CDR3 length: 13 amino acids. In DNA form, the CDR3 reads TGTGCCAGCAGTTCCCGGACTCACAGGGACCAGTACTTC. The encoded protein is CASSSRTHRDQYF.

In this sample, this clonotype turned up a few times. This sequence joins TRBV25-1 and TRBJ2-5; D gene uncertain. The CDR3 is 15 residues long. Germline CDR1 reads MGHDK; CDR2 reads SYGVNS. V lost 1 base and J 1 base, leaving 10 bases between the germline ends. The CDR3 protein is CASSEFVAAQETQYF. CDR3 DNA sequence: TGTGCCAGCAGTGAATTTGTAGCAGCCCAAGAGACCCAGTACTTC.